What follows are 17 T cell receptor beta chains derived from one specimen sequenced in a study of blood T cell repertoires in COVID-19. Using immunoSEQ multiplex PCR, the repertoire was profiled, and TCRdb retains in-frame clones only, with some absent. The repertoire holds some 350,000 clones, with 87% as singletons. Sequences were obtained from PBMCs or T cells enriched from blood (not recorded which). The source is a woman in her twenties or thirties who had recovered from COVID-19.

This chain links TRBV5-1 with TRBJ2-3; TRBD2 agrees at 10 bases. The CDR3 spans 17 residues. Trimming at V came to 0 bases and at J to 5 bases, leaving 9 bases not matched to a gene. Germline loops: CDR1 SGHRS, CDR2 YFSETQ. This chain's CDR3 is CASSLVLAGAGEDTQYF. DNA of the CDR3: TGCGCCAGCAGCTTGGTCCTAGCGGGGGCCGGGGAAGATACGCAGTATTTT.

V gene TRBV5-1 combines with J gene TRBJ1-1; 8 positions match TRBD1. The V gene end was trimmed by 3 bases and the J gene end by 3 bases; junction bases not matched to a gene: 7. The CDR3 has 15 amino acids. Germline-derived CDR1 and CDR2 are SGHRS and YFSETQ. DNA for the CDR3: TGCGCCAGCAGCTCTATCAGGGGGCCGGACACTGAAGCTTTCTTT. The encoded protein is CASSSIRGPDTEAFF.

The CDR3 DNA reads TGTGCCAGCAGTCACGGGGAAGGGGGCTATGGCTACACCTTC. Protein sequence: CASSHGEGGYGYTF. This chain joins TRBV7-9 and TRBJ1-2, with a possible D match to TRBD1 (6 bases). The CDR3 loop spans 14 amino acids. V was cut by 6 bases and J by 4 bases, with 15 bases left in between. Germline CDR1 SEHNR, CDR2 FQNEAQ (reference sequence).

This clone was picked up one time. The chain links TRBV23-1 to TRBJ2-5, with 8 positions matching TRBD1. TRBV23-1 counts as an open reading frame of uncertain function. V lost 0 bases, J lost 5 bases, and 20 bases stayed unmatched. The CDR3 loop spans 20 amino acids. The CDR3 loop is CASSQSGRLPGGYLWETQYF. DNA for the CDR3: TGCGCCAGCAGTCAATCGGGGCGGCTGCCAGGGGGCTATCTGTGGGAGACCCAGTACTTC.

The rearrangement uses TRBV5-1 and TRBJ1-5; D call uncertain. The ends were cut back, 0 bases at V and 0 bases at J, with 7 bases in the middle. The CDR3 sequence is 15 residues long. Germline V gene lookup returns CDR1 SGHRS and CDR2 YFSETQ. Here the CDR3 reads CASSLAGYSNQPQHF. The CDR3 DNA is TGCGCCAGCAGCTTGGCAGGTTATAGCAATCAGCCCCAGCATTTT.

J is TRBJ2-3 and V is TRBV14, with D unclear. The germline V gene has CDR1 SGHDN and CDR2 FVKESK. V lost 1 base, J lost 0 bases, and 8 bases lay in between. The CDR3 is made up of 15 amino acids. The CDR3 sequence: CASSQGGYSTDTQYF. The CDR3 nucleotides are TGTGCCAGCAGCCAAGGAGGCTATAGCACAGATACGCAGTATTTT.

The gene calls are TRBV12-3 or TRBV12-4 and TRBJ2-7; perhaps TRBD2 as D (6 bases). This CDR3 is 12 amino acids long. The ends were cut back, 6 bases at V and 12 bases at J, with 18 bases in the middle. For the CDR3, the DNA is TGTGCCAGCAGCTCCCAACGGCAGGGACTGTACTTC. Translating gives CASSSQRQGLYF.

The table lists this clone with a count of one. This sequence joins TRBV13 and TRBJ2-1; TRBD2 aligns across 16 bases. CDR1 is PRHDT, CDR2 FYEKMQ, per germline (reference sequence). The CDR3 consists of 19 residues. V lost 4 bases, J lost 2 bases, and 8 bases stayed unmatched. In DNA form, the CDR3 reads TGTGCCAGCAGCTCTACCGGGACTAGCGGGGGGGATACCTACAATGAGCAGTTCTTC. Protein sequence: CASSSTGTSGGDTYNEQFF.

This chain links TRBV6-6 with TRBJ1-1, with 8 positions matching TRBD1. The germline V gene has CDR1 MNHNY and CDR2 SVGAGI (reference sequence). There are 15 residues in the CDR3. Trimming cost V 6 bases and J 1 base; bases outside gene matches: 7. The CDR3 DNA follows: TGTGCCAGCAGCCCCCTGGACAGGGCGAACACTGAAGCTTTCTTT. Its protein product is CASSPLDRANTEAFF.

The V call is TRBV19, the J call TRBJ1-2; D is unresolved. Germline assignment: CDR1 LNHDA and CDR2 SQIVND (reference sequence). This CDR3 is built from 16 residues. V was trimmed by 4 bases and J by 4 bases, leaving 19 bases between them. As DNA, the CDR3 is TGTGCCAGTAGTAGTCAGAGGCAAACGACTTCCTATGGCTACACCTTC. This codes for CASSSQRQTTSYGYTF.

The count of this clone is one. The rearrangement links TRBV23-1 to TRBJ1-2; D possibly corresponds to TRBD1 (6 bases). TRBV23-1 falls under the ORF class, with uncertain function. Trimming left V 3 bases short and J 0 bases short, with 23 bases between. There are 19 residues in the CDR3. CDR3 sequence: CASSHLRQEGMGANYGYTF. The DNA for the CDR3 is TGCGCCAGCAGTCATTTAAGACAGGAAGGTATGGGGGCTAACTATGGCTACACCTTC.

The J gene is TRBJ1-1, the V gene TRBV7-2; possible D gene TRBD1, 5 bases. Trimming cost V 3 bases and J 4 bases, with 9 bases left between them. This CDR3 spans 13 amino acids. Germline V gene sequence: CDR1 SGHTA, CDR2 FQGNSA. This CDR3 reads CASSLQGSTEAFF. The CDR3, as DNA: TGTGCCAGCAGCTTGCAGGGATCCACTGAAGCTTTCTTT.

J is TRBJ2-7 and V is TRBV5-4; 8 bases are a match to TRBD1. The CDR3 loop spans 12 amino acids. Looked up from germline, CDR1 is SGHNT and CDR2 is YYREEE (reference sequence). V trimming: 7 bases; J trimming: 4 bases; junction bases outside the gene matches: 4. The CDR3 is CASGRQGYEQYF. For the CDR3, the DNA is TGTGCCAGCGGCCGACAGGGGTACGAGCAGTACTTC. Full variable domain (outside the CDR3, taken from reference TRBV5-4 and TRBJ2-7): ETGVTQSPTHLIKTRGQQVTLRCSSQSGHNTVSWYQQALGQGPQFIFQYYREEENGRGNFPPRFSGLQFPNYSSELNVNALELDDSALYLCASGRQGYEQYFGPGTRLTVT.

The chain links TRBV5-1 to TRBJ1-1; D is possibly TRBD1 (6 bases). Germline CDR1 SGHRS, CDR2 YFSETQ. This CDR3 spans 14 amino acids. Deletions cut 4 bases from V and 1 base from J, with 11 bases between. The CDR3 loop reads CASSVLDRNTEAFF. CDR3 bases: TGCGCCAGCAGCGTACTGGACAGGAACACTGAAGCTTTCTTT. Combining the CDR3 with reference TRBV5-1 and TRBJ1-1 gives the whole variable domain KAGVTQTPRYLIKTRGQQVTLSCSPISGHRSVSWYQQTPGQGLQFLFEYFSETQRNKGNFPGRFSGRQFSNSRSEMNVSTLELGDSALYLCASSVLDRNTEAFFGQGTRLTVV.

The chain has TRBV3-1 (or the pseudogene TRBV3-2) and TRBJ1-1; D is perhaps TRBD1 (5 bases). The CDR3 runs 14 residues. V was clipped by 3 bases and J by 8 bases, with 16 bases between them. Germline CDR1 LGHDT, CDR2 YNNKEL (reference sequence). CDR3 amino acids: CASSQILQGREAFF. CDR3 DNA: TGTGCCAGCAGCCAGATCCTCCAGGGCCGAGAAGCTTTCTTT.

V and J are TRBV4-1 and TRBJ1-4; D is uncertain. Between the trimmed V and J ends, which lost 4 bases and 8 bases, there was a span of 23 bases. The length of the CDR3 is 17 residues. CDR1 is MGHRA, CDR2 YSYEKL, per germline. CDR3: CASSLMPRLSVTEKLFF. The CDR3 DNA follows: TGCGCCAGCAGCCTAATGCCGAGGTTGAGTGTTACGGAAAAACTGTTTTTT.

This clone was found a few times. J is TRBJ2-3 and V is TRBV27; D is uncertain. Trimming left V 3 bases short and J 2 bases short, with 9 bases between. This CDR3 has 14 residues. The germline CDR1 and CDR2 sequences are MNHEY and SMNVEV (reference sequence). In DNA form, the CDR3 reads TGTGCCAGCAGTTTCCAACCTATCACAGATACGCAGTATTTT. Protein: CASSFQPITDTQYF.